This paragraph covers one T cell receptor (beta chain) sequence. This record belongs to a study of blood T cells in healthy people across ages. The CDR3 extends over 13 amino acids. The V end lost 4 bases, the J end lost 8 bases, and 17 bases lay between the germline ends. CDR1 and CDR2 from the germline V gene are SQVTM and ANQGSEA. A second PCR, run for roughly 7 to 12 cycles, used a sample-barcoded 5' primer plus a J-beta primer mix. TCRdb itself ran the 5' RACE reads through MiXCR, one entry per CDR3 protein. The table records more than 900,000 distinct CDR3 sequences, under 30% of them present only once. This sample was also put to use in a study of T cells of mothers and their children. As that study records: Primer M1S, used in the second PCR, introduced sample barcodes and 2-4 random nucleotides. It was observed that no persistent microchimeric T cell clones could be detected.

This clonotype originated in a girl aged 2 to 10 in good health. Input material: blood. This chain connects TRBV29-1 to TRBJ1-2, with a weak D call TRBD1 (6 bases). DNA for the CDR3: TGCAGCGTTGCTCTGGGGACACGGAGCGGCTACACCTTC. It encodes CSVALGTRSGYTF.